This T cell receptor beta chain was sequenced in a study of T-cell reconstitution after alpha-beta-depleted transplantation in children. Regarding the study as a whole: One year post-transplant, T-cell counts and diversity were largely derived from T cells produced anew. Reportedly, alpha-beta T cells present about two months post-transplant originated from several hundred expanded clones of graft origin.

Germline V lookup: CDR1 SEHNR, CDR2 FQNEAQ (reference sequence). J lost 3 bases, V lost 4 bases, and 3 bases had no gene match. CDR3 length: 15 amino acids. TCRbeta library preparation incorporated unique molecular identifiers. Via MiXCR, TCRdb re-called the PCR reads, giving one row per CDR3 protein. The sample carries 800,000 to 1,000,000 distinct CDR3 sequences, under 30% recorded once. A word on this clonotype: Its antigen is unknown.

The specimen was PBMCs, mostly from graft donor cells, collected 360 days after TCRalphabeta/CD19-depleted stem cell transplant. The sequence came from a boy less than two years old who had a stem cell transplant for SCID, so the T cells may come from the graft donor. This rearrangement joins TRBV7-9 to TRBJ2-3, with TRBD1 matching over 11 bases. CDR3 nucleotide sequence: TGTGCCAGCAGCTGGGACAGGGGGAGTACAGATACGCAGTATTTT. It yields the protein CASSWDRGSTDTQYF. The entire variable domain, with the rest obtained from reference TRBV7-9 and TRBJ2-3, is as follows: DTGVSQNPRHKITKRGQNVTFRCDPISEHNRLYWYRQTLGQGPEFLTYFQNEAQLEKSRLLSDRFSAERPKGSFSTLEIQRTEQGDSAMYLCASSWDRGSTDTQYFGPGTRLTVL.